This T cell receptor (beta chain) derives from a study of regulatory dendritic cells for organ transplantation. Study at large: Day 6 dendritic cell cultures were stimulated with LPS.

Losses at the gene ends were 1 base for V and 9 bases for J; bases not matched to a gene: 13. In germline, CDR1 is LGHNT, CDR2 FRNRAP. The CDR3 runs 16 residues. TCRdb's copy holds only in-frame clones and misses some; the assay was immunoSEQ multiplex PCR. The top ten hold 2% to 3% of the sample, which has approximately 11,000 clones, around 75% seen once. Allogeneic regulatory or mature dendritic cells were co-cultured for roughly five days with CFSE-labeled sorted T cells at 1:10. On this clone itself: Its antigen is not identified.

The V and J genes are TRBV12-5 and TRBJ1-1; 8 nucleotides line up with TRBD1. The sequence was obtained from a human donor in good health. The sequenced material came from memory CD4+ T cells from blood cultured with regulatory dendritic cells. Subset in this sample: CD45RO+ memory T cells. This CDR3 reads CASGLAFGTGTSQAFF. The CDR3 DNA reads TGTGCTAGTGGTTTGGCCTTTGGGACAGGTACCTCTCAAGCTTTCTTT. Using reference TRBV12-5 and TRBJ1-1 for the parts outside the CDR3, the full variable domain is DARVTQTPRHKVTEMGQEVTMRCQPILGHNTVFWYRQTMMQGLELLAYFRNRAPLDDSGMPKDRFSAEMPDATLATLKIQPSEPRDSAVYFCASGLAFGTGTSQAFFGQGTRLTVV.